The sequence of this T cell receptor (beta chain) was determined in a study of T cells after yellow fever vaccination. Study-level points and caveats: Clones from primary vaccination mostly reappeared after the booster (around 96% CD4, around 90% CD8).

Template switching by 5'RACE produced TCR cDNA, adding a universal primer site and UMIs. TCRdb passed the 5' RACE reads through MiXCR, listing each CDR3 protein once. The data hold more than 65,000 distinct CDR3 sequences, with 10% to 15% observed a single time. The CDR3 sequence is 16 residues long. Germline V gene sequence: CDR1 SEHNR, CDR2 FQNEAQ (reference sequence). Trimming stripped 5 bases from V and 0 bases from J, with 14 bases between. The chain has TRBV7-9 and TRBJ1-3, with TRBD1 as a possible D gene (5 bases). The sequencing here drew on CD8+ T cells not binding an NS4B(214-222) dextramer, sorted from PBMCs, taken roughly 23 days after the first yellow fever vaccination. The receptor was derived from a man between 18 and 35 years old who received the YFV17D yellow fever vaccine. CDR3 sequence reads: CASSGIGALSGNTIYF. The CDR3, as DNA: TGTGCCAGCAGCGGAATAGGGGCCCTCTCTGGAAACACCATATATTTT.